What follows are 15 T cell receptor beta chains derived from one specimen sequenced in a study of siplizumab effects on memory and regulatory T cells. The protocol was immunoSEQ multiplex PCR, while the TCRdb copy is restricted to in-frame clones and leaves out a portion. Here the sample spans more than 85,000 clones, about 93% being singletons. The sequenced material came from CD4+ T cells sorted from blood. The receptor set was obtained from a human donor in good health.

J is TRBJ2-3 and V is TRBV6-1; 7 bases are a match to TRBD1. V shed 6 bases and J 2 bases; nucleotides not matched to a gene: 8. Germline assignment: CDR1 MNHNS and CDR2 SASEGT. There are 15 residues in the CDR3. Here the CDR3 reads CASRETGTDTDTQYF. CDR3 coding DNA: TGTGCCAGCAGGGAAACCGGGACAGACACAGATACGCAGTATTTT.

This chain joins TRBV19 and TRBJ2-3, with D possibly matching TRBD2 (5 bases). The germline V and J ends were trimmed by 0 bases and 7 bases, with 11 bases remaining between them. Germline-derived CDR1 and CDR2 are LNHDA and SQIVND (reference sequence). This CDR3 is built from 14 residues. CDR3 DNA: TGTGCCAGTAGTATAGAGACCCGCGGGTATACGCAGTATTTT. It specifies CASSIETRGYTQYF.

DNA of the CDR3: TGCGCCAGCAGACGGGTATCACAGGGAAATGAAAAACTGTTTTTT. Translating gives CASRRVSQGNEKLFF. J is TRBJ1-4 and V is TRBV5-1; TRBD1 is a possible D gene (6 bases). This CDR3 contains 15 residues. V was pared by 5 bases and J by 5 bases, with 16 bases between. Germline CDR1 is SGHRS and CDR2 is YFSETQ.

The rearrangement links TRBV5-4 to TRBJ2-7, with TRBD2 matching over 8 bases. Germline V gene sequence: CDR1 SGHNT, CDR2 YYREEE (reference sequence). V shed 3 bases and J 5 bases; nucleotides not matched to a gene: 16. The CDR3 runs to 17 residues. The CDR3, as DNA: TGTGCCAGCAGCTCGGCCGGCGGAGCGGGAGTCGCGAACGAGCAGTACTTC. Protein product: CASSSAGGAGVANEQYF.

This clone was counted a single time. The chain is built from TRBV19 and TRBJ1-4; 11 positions agree with TRBD1. The CDR3 sequence is 14 residues long. Germline lookup yields CDR1 LNHDA and CDR2 SQIVND (reference sequence). V lost 7 bases and J lost 6; bases outside the gene matches: 4. This CDR3 is CASTPDRGHEKLFF. CDR3 nucleotide sequence: TGTGCCAGTACCCCGGACAGGGGGCATGAAAAACTGTTTTTT.

This clone was recorded only once. This sequence joins TRBV5-1 and TRBJ1-3; 9 nucleotides line up with TRBD1. CDR3 length equals 19 residues. The germline V gene encodes CDR1 SGHRS and CDR2 YFSETQ. Trimming cost V 4 bases and J 4 bases; bases outside gene matches: 18. The CDR3 protein is CASSQGTGTGTSFGNTIYF. For the CDR3, the DNA is TGCGCCAGCAGCCAAGGAACCGGGACAGGGACTTCTTTCGGAAACACCATATATTTT.

The chain employs TRBV11-2 and TRBJ2-2; D is unresolved. V was clipped by 2 bases and J by 2 bases, with 9 bases between them. This CDR3 is 15 amino acids long. Germline V CDR1 and CDR2: SGHAT, FQNNGV. The CDR3: CASSLSLTNTGELFF. The CDR3, as DNA: TGTGCCAGCAGCTTAAGCCTAACTAACACCGGGGAGCTGTTTTTT.

The chain employs TRBV6-1 and TRBJ1-2; possible D gene TRBD1, 6 bases. Trimming stripped 1 base from V and 5 bases from J, with 14 bases between. The CDR3 covers 15 residues. Germline V gene lookup returns CDR1 MNHNS and CDR2 SASEGT. In DNA form, the CDR3 reads TGTGCCAGCAGTGAAGGTGGGGGCGCGTTATATGGCTACACCTTC. As protein: CASSEGGGALYGYTF.

Here the CDR3 DNA reads TGTGCAAGTCGCTTAGCGAAAGGGGGAGCTTTCTTT. It codes for CASRLAKGGAFF. The chain uses TRBV12-2 and TRBJ1-1; the D call TRBD1 from the table was never checked on the DNA. TRBV12-2 is a recognized pseudogene. The CDR3 is made up of 12 amino acids.

The V gene is TRBV6-1, the J gene TRBJ1-6; D ambiguous. V shed 3 bases and J shed 6 bases, with 9 bases lying between them. There are 14 residues in the CDR3. Germline V gene data show CDR1 as MNHNS and CDR2 as SASEGT. In DNA form, the CDR3 reads TGTGCCAGCAGTGAGGCCCCGGCTAATTCACCCCTCCACTTT. Protein: CASSEAPANSPLHF.

The gene calls are TRBV11-2 and TRBJ2-2; the match to TRBD2 covers 8 bases. CDR3 length: 16 amino acids. V lost 1 base and J lost 4; bases outside the gene matches: 5. CDR1 is SGHAT and CDR2 is FQNNGV in the germline V gene. The CDR3: CASSLGLRGATGELFF. DNA of the CDR3: TGTGCCAGCAGCTTAGGGTTGCGGGGGGCCACCGGGGAGCTGTTTTTT.

CDR3 in amino acids: CASSLGQVNYGYTF. The CDR3 DNA sequence: TGTGCCAGCAGCTTAGGACAGGTTAACTATGGCTACACCTTC. The chain carries TRBV7-9 and TRBJ1-2, with D perhaps TRBD1 (6 bases). Germline CDR1 SEHNR, CDR2 FQNEAQ (reference sequence). V lost 1 base and J lost 1, with 7 bases in between. This CDR3 has 14 amino acids.

This sequence joins TRBV6-5 and TRBJ2-1; the D is unclear. V was pared by 0 bases and J by 10 bases, with 19 bases between. The CDR3 consists of 16 residues. CDR1 MNHEY and CDR2 SVGAGI come from the germline V gene. Here the CDR3 reads CASSYSTTAHLREQFF. In nucleotides, the CDR3 is TGTGCCAGCAGTTACTCTACTACCGCCCATCTGAGAGAGCAGTTCTTC.

Only one count was recorded for this clone. The chain has TRBV6-1 and TRBJ2-3, with TRBD1 as a possible D gene (5 bases). Germline V gene sequence: CDR1 MNHNS, CDR2 SASEGT. V was cut by 7 bases and J by 9 bases, with 17 bases left in between. CDR3 length: 13 residues. For the CDR3, the DNA is TGTGCCAGCACCTTCGGACATCTCGAGACGCAGTATTTT. Translation gives CASTFGHLETQYF.

The chain joins TRBV5-1 to TRBJ2-3; no definite D call. V lost 4 bases to trimming and J lost 2 bases, with 2 bases between them. Germline CDR1 reads SGHRS; CDR2 reads YFSETQ. There are 11 residues in the CDR3. This chain's CDR3 is CASSDTDTQYF. The CDR3 coding sequence is TGCGCCAGCAGCGACACAGATACGCAGTATTTT.